The subject of this entry is one TCR beta chain. The antigen is unknown. 60 Vbeta and 13 Jbeta primers were used in PCR. Source study methods: In a later analysis, of 84 million or so unique beta chains, 9 million to 11 million appeared in at least two donors. TCRdb's table, derived via immunoSEQ multiplex PCR, lists solely in-frame clones and lacks some. V, J and clone size derive from that table, while D and trimming were established from the DNA sequence. The sample has around 200,000 clones; roughly 83% are singletons. Losses at the gene ends were 0 bases for V and 2 bases for J; bases not matched to a gene: 7. The CDR3 runs to 17 residues. Germline V gene lookup returns CDR1 SGDLS and CDR2 YYNGEE. The data were taken from a study of cytomegalovirus exposure and HLA in healthy donors. Findings of the study overall: The likely origin of a cluster of highly shared sequence variants was a sequencing artifact.

Unrecorded immune exposures were likely, despite nominal health at sampling. V gene TRBV9 combines with J gene TRBJ2-1; 8 bases are shared with TRBD1. Sequencing used PBMCs. The TCR sequence derives from a woman aged 50 to 65 in good health and CMV-seronegative. CDR3 sequence reads: CASSVALGQETYNEQFF. The CDR3 DNA reads as TGTGCCAGCAGCGTAGCTCTGGGACAGGAGACCTACAATGAGCAGTTCTTC.